The 3 T cell receptor beta chains listed next were all sequenced from one sample in a study of control samples from healthy donors and cancer patients. Clones were read by immunoSEQ multiplex PCR, and TCRdb kept only the in-frame ones, dropping some. The sample consists of about 160,000 clones, approximately 90% of them appearing once. Input material: blood. The receptors here all came from a man aged 25-45 years in good health.

The chain carries TRBV2 and TRBJ1-1; possibly TRBD1 for D (5 bases). CDR1 and CDR2 (germline): SNHLY, FYNNEI. This CDR3 is built from 12 residues. V was shortened by 10 bases and J by 3 bases, with 12 bases between the two germline ends. CDR3 region: CATVKQDTEAFF. CDR3 DNA sequence: TGTGCCACCGTTAAACAGGACACTGAAGCTTTCTTT.

The chain has TRBV6-2 or TRBV6-3 and TRBJ2-1, with D tentatively TRBD2 (5 bases). This CDR3 has 15 residues. Trimming removed 4 bases from V and 3 bases from J, with 13 bases in between. Germline lookup yields CDR1 MNHEY and CDR2 SVGEGT. CDR3 sequence reads: CASSWTPGFYNEQFF. DNA of the CDR3: TGTGCCAGCAGTTGGACCCCGGGGTTCTACAATGAGCAGTTCTTC.

This rearrangement joins TRBV27 to TRBJ1-6; no firm D call. Germline V CDR1 and CDR2: MNHEY, SMNVEV (reference sequence). The CDR3 totals 13 residues. Between the trimmed V and J ends, which lost 6 bases and 10 bases, there was a span of 13 bases. The CDR3 protein is CASSALTSSPLHF. CDR3 nucleotide sequence: TGTGCCAGCAGCGCCCTTACGTCCTCACCCCTCCACTTT.